This T cell receptor beta chain originates from a study of T-cell memory formation after mild COVID-19. Study information: Each donor largely had its own TCR clusters.

The V gene lost 5 bases and the J gene lost 2 bases, with 16 bases spanning the gap. Germline V lookup: CDR1 SGHVS, CDR2 FNYEAQ. The CDR3 is 15 residues long. Each CDR3 protein gets one entry after TCRdb re-called the 5' RACE reads with MiXCR. The table has 300,000 to 350,000 distinct CDR3 sequences, 14% seen once. This clonotype was seen just once. Sequencing was carried out using PBMCs or a T cell subset sorted from them (not recorded which). This TCR was recovered from a man younger than 35 who had mild COVID-19 (a few samples of this study predate the infection). Cell type and time point are not known. The chain couples TRBV7-6 to TRBJ2-7; no reliable D call. CDR3 loop: CASSPRLSQAYEQYF. The CDR3, as DNA: TGTGCCAGCAGCCCCCGCCTGTCCCAGGCCTACGAGCAGTACTTC. Based on the CDR3 plus reference TRBV7-6 and TRBJ2-7, the full variable domain is GAGVSQSPRYKVTKRGQDVALRCDPISGHVSLYWYRQALGQGPEFLTYFNYEAQQDKSGLPNDRFSAERPEGSISTLTIQRTEQRDSAMYRCASSPRLSQAYEQYFGPGTRLTVT.